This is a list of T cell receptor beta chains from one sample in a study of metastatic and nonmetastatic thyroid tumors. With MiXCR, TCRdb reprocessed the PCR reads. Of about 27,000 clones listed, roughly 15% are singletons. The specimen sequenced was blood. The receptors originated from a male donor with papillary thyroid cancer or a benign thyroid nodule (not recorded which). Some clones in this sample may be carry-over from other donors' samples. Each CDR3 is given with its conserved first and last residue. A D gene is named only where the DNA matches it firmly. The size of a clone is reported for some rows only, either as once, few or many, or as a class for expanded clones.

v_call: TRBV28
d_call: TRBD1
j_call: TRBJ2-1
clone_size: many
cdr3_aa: CASSLRGQYNEQFF
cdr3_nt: TGTGCCAGCAGTTTACGGGGACAGTACAATGAGCAGTTCTTC

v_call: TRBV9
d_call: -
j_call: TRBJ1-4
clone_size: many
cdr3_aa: CASSVGGGFNEKLFF
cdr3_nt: TGTGCCAGCAGCGTAGGAGGGGGGTTTAATGAAAAACTGTTTTTT

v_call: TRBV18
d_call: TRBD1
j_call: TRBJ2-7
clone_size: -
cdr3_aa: CASSPPDRVYEQYF
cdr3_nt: TGTGCCAGCTCACCACCGGACAGGGTTTACGAGCAGTACTTC

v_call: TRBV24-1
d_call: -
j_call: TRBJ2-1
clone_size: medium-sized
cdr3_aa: CATSDPQRGASYNEQFF
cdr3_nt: TGTGCCACCAGTGATCCCCAGAGGGGAGCCTCCTACAATGAGCAGTTCTTC

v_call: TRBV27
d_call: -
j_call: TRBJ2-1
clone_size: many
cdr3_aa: CASSPPSWWGWEQFF
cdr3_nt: TGTGCCAGCAGTCCCCCTTCGTGGTGGGGCTGGGAGCAGTTCTTC

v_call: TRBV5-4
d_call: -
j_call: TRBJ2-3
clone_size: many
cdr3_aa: CASSLYGGGRDTQYF
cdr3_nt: TGTGCCAGCAGCTTGTATGGGGGGGGCAGGGATACGCAGTATTTT

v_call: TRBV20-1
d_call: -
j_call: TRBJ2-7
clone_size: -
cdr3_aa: CSARTGVSLVEQYF
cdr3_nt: TGCAGTGCTAGAACGGGCGTAAGTCTTGTCGAGCAGTACTTC

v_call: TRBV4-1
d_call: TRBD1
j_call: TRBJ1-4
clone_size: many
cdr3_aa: CASSQLQGANEKLFF
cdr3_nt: TGCGCCAGCAGCCAATTACAGGGGGCTAATGAAAAACTGTTTTTT

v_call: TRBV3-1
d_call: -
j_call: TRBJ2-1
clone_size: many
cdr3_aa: CASSQIPLASAGEQFF
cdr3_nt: TGTGCCAGCAGCCAGATTCCCTTGGCTAGCGCGGGAGAGCAGTTCTTC

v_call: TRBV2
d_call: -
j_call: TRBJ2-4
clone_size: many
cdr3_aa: CASSGQTLDIQYF
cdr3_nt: TGTGCCAGCAGTGGGCAGACCTTGGACATTCAGTACTTC

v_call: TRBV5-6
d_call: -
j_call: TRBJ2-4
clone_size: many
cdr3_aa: CASSLLLRGRDGSLAKNIQYF
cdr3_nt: TGTGCCAGCAGCCTACTCCTCCGCGGTCGTGACGGCTCTTTAGCCAAAAACATTCAGTACTTC

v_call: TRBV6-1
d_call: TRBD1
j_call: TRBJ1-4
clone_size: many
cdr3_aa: CASSWDRGPTNEKLFF
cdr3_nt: TGTGCCAGCAGCTGGGACAGGGGGCCTACTAATGAAAAACTGTTTTTT

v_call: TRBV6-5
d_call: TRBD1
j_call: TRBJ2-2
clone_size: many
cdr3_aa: CASSHGSVRDRNTGELFF
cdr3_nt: TGTGCCAGCAGCCATGGTAGCGTACGGGACAGAAACACCGGGGAGCTGTTTTTT

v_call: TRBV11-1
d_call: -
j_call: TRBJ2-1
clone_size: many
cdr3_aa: CASSLARLLNEQFF
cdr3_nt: TGTGCCAGCAGCTTAGCCCGACTCCTAAATGAGCAGTTCTTC

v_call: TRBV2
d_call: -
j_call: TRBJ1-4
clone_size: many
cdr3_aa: CASSFAEKLFF
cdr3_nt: TGTGCCAGCAGCTTTGCTGAAAAACTGTTTTTT

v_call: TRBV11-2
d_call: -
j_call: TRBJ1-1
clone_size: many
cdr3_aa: CASSPRGSTEAFF
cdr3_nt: TGTGCCAGCAGTCCTCGGGGGTCCACTGAAGCTTTCTTT

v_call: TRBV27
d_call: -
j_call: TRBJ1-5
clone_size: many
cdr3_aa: CASSQGSDQPQHF
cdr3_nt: TGTGCCAGCAGCCAGGGGTCCGATCAGCCCCAGCATTTT

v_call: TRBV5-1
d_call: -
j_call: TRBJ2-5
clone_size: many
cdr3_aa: CASSFQGRETQYF
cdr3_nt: TGCGCCAGCAGCTTTCAAGGGCGGGAGACCCAGTACTTC

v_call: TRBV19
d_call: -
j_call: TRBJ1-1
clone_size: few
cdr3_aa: CTSSISVNTEAFF
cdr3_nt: TGTACCAGTAGTATATCGGTCAACACTGAAGCCTTCTTT

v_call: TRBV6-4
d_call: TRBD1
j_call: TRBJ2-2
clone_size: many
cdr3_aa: CASSPGQSSGELFF
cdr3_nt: TGTGCCAGCAGCCCGGGACAGAGTTCCGGGGAGCTGTTTTTT

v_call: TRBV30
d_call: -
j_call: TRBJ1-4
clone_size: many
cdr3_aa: CAWSRQVNEKLFF
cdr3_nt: TGTGCCTGGAGTAGACAGGTTAATGAAAAACTGTTTTTT

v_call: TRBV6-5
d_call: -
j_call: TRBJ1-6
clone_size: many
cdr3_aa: CASSYGGRGNSPLHF
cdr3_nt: TGTGCCAGCAGTTACGGGGGCAGGGGTAATTCACCCCTCCACTTT

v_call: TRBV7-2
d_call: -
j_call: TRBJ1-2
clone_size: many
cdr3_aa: CASSLERGSYTF
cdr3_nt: TGTGCCAGCAGCTTAGAGAGGGGGAGCTACACCTTC

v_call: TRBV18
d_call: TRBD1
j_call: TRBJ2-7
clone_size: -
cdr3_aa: CASSHRGAPYEQYF
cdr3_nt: TGTGCCAGCTCACACAGGGGGGCTCCCTACGAGCAGTACTTC

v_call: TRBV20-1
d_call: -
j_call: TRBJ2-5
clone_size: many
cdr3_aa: CSARASSPAETQYF
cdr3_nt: TGCAGTGCTAGGGCCTCGAGTCCAGCGGAGACCCAGTACTTC

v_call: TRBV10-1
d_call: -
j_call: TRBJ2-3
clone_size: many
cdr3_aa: CASSEAGRDTQYF
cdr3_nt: TGCGCCAGCAGTGAAGCAGGCAGGGATACGCAGTATTTT

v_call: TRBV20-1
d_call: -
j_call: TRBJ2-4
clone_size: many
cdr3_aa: CSASAELAKNIQYF
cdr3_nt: TGCAGTGCTAGTGCAGAATTAGCCAAAAACATTCAGTACTTC

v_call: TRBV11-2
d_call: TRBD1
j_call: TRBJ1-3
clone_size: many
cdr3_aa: CASSLRQGADSGNTIYF
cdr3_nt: TGTGCCAGCAGCTTACGACAGGGGGCTGACTCTGGAAACACCATATATTTT

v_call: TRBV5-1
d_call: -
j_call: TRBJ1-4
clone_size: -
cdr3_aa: CASSLDLGANEKLFF
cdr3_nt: TGCGCCAGCAGCTTGGATCTGGGGGCTAATGAAAAACTGTTTTTT

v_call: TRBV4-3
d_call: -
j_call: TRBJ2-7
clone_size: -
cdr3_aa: CASSHLRDNYEQYF
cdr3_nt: TGCGCCAGCAGCCACCTCCGGGACAACTACGAGCAGTACTTC

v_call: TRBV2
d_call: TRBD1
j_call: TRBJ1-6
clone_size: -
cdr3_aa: CASSDFGQGNSPLHF
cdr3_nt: TGTGCCAGCAGTGATTTCGGACAGGGTAATTCACCCCTCCACTTT

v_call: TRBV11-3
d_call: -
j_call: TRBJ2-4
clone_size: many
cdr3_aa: CASTSSKVGRSAKNIQYF
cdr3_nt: TGTGCCAGCACTTCCTCAAAAGTGGGCAGGTCAGCCAAAAACATTCAGTACTTC

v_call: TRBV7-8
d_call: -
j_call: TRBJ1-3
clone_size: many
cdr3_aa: CASSKTGLDGNTIYF
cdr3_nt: TGTGCCAGCAGCAAAACAGGGCTGGACGGAAACACCATATATTTT

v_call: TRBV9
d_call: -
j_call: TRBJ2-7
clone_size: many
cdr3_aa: CASSGFAGPDYEQYF
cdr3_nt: TGTGCCAGCAGCGGGTTCGCGGGGCCGGACTACGAGCAGTACTTC

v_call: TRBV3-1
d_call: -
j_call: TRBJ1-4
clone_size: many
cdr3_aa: CASSQAREEKLFF
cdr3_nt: TGTGCCAGCAGCCAAGCCAGGGAAGAAAAACTGTTTTTT

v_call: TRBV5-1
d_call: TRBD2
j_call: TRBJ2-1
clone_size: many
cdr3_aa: CASSPWTSGGALFF
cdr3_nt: TGCGCCAGCAGCCCCTGGACTAGCGGGGGGGCCTTGTTCTTC

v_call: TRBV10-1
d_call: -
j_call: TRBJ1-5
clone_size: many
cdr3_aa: CATRGVNQPQHF
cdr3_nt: TGCGCCACCCGGGGGGTGAATCAGCCCCAGCATTTT

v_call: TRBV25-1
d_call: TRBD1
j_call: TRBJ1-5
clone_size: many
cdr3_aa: CASSEPDRWNQPQHF
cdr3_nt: TGTGCCAGCAGTGAACCGGACAGGTGGAATCAGCCCCAGCATTTT

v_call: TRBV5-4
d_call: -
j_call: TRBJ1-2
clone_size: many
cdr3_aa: CASSLESGYGYTF
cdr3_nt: TGTGCCAGCAGCTTGGAATCAGGTTACGGCTACACCTTC

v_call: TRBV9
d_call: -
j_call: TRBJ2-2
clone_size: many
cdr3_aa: CASSPRIGTGELFF
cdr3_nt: TGTGCCAGCAGCCCCAGAATCGGAACCGGGGAACTGTTTTTT